This TCR beta chain was profiled in a study of response to subunit inactivated influenza vaccine. Study results and caveats: A suggestion made by the authors is that each seasonal influenza vaccination recruits few new T cells.

The J segment lost 6 bases and the V segment lost 5 bases, leaving 7 bases of the junction unmatched. The length of the CDR3 is 13 residues. This clonotype was counted a few times. No antigen is known for it. TCRdb re-called the RT-PCR reads through MiXCR, storing one row per CDR3 protein. Of hundreds of thousands of distinct CDR3 sequences listed, about a fifth are singletons. The sample was PBMCs from blood, taken 4 to 6 days after vaccination. The chain uses TRBV12-3 or TRBV12-4 and TRBJ2-7, with 7 bases matching TRBD2. The sequence was collected from a man over 45 who received an inactivated influenza vaccine. The CDR3 DNA sequence: TGTGCCAGCAGTAGGGCGGGAGTAACCGAGCAGTACTTC. It encodes CASSRAGVTEQYF.